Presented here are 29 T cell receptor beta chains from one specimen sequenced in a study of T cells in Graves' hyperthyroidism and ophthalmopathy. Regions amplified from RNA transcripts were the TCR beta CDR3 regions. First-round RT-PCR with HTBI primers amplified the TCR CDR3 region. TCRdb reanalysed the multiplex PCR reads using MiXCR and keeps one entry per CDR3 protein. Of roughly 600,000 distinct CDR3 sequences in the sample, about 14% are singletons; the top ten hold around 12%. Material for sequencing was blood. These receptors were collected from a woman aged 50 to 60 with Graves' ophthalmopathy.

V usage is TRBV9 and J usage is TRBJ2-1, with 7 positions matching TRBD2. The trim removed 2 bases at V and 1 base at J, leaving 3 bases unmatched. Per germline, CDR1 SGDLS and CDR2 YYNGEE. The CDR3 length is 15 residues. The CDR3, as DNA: TGTGCCAGCAGCGTCGCGGGGGATTCCTACAATGAGCAGTTCTTC. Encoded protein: CASSVAGDSYNEQFF. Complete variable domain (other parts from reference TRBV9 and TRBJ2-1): DSGVTQTPKHLITATGQRVTLRCSPRSGDLSVYWYQQSLDQGLQFLIQYYNGEERAKGNILERFSAQQFPDLHSELNLSSLELGDSALYFCASSVAGDSYNEQFFGPGTRLTVL.

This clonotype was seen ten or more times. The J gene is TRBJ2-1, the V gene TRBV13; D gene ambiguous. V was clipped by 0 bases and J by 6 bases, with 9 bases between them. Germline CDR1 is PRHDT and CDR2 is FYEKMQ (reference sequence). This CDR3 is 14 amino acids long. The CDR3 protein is CASSLGRALNEQFF. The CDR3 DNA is TGTGCCAGCAGCTTAGGACGCGCGCTCAATGAGCAGTTCTTC.

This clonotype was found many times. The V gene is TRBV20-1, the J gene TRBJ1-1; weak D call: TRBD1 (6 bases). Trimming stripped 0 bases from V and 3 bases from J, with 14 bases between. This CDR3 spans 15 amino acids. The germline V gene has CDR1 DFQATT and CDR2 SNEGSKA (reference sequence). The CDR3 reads CSARDPLQGHTEAFF. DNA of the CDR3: TGCAGTGCTAGAGACCCATTACAGGGTCACACTGAAGCTTTCTTT.

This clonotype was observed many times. The CDR3 spells CASIEDGPLTYEQYF. The CDR3 nucleotides are TGTGCCTCTATAGAAGACGGGCCGCTGACCTACGAGCAGTACTTC. The chain joins TRBV2 to TRBJ2-7; no clear D gene. In germline, CDR1 is SNHLY, CDR2 FYNNEI. CDR3 size: 15 residues. V dropped 11 bases and J dropped 2 bases, with 22 bases sitting between them.

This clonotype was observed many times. The CDR3 is CATSKTGRKGTEAFF. For the CDR3, the DNA is TGTGCCACCAGTAAGACAGGGAGAAAGGGCACTGAAGCTTTCTTT. This sequence joins TRBV24-1 and TRBJ1-1; 7 nucleotides align to TRBD1. Trimming took 6 bases from V and 4 from J; bases not matched to a gene: 10. Germline V gene data show CDR1 as KGHDR and CDR2 as SFDVKD. The CDR3 totals 15 residues.

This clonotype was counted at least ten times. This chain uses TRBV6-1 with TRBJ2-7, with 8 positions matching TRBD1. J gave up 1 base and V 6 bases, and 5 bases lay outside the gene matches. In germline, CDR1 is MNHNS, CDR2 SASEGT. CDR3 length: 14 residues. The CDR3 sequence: CASREDRASYEQYF. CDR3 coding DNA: TGTGCCAGCAGGGAGGACAGGGCATCCTACGAGCAGTACTTC.

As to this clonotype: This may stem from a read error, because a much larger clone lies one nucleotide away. CDR3 in amino acids: CASSPAKISVQYF. The CDR3 DNA sequence: TGTGCCAGCAGTCCCGCGAAAATTAGCGTGCAGTACTTC. The V call is TRBV12-3 or TRBV12-4, the J call TRBJ2-7; possibly TRBD2 for D (5 bases). The CDR3 is 13 residues long. Trimming pared 5 bases from V and 9 bases from J, leaving 17 bases between.

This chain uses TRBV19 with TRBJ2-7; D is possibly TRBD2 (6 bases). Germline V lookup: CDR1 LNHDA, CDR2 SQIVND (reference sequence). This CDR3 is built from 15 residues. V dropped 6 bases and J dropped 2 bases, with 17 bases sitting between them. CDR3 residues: CASRRPGLEPYEQYF. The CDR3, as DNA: TGTGCCAGTAGACGCCCGGGACTTGAACCCTACGAGCAGTACTTC. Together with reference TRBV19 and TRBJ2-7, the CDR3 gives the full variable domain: DGGITQSPKYLFRKEGQNVTLSCEQNLNHDAMYWYRQDPGQGLRLIYYSQIVNDFQKGDIAEGYSVSREKKESFPLTVTSAQKNPTAFYLCASRRPGLEPYEQYFGPGTRLTVT.

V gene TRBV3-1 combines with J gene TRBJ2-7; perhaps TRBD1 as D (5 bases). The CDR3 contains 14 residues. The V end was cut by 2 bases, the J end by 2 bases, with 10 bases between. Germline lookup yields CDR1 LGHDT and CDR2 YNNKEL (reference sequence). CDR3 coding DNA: TGTGCCAGCAGCCAATTGCCGACAGCCTACGAGCAGTACTTC. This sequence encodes CASSQLPTAYEQYF.

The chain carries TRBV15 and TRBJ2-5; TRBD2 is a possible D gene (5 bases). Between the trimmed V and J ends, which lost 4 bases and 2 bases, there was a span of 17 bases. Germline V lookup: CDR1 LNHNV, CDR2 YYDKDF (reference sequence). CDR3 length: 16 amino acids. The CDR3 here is CATSIISGAGQETQYF. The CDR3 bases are TGTGCCACCAGCATCATAAGCGGAGCTGGGCAAGAGACCCAGTACTTC.

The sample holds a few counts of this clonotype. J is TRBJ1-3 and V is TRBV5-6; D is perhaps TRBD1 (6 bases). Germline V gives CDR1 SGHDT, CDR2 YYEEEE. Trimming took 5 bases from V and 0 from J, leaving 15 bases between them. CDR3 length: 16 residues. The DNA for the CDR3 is TGTGCCAGCAGGTTTGGGGGGCCGCTCTCTGGAAACACCATATATTTT. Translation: CASRFGGPLSGNTIYF.

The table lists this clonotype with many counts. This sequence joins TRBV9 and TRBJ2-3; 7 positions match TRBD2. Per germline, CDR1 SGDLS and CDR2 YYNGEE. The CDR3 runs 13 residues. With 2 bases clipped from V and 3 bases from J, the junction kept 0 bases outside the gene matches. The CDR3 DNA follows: TGTGCCAGCAGCGTGGGGGGGACAGATACGCAGTATTTT. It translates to CASSVGGTDTQYF.

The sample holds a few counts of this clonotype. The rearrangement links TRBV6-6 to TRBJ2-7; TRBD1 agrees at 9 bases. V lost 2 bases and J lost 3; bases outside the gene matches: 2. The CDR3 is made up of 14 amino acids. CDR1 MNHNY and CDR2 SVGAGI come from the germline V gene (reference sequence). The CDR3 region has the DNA TGTGCCAGCAGTTACGGGACAGGGAACTACGAGCAGTACTTC. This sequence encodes CASSYGTGNYEQYF.

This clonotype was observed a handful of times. The CDR3 loop is CAISSGGSGDIQYF. CDR3 in DNA: TGTGCCATCAGCTCGGGGGGGAGTGGTGACATTCAGTACTTC. This chain connects TRBV10-3 to TRBJ2-4; TRBD2 matches at 8 bases. J was trimmed by 8 bases and V by 6 bases; bases with no gene match: 9. Per the germline V gene, CDR1 is ENHRY and CDR2 is SYGVKD. This CDR3 spans 14 amino acids.

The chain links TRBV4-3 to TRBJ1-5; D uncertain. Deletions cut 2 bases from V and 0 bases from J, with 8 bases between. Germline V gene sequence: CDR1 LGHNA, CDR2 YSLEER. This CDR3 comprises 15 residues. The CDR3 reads CASSQSPHSNQPQHF. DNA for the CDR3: TGCGCCAGCAGCCAAAGTCCCCATAGCAATCAGCCCCAGCATTTT.

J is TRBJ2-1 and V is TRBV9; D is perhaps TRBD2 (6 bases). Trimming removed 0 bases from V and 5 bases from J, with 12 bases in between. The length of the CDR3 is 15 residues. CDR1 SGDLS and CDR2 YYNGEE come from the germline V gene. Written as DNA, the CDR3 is TGTGCCAGCAGCGTAGTCCCCGGACTAAACAATGAGCAGTTCTTC. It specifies CASSVVPGLNNEQFF.

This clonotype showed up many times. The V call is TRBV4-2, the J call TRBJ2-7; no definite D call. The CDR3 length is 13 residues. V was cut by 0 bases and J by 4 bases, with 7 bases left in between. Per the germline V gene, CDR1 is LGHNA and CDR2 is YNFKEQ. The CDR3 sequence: CASSQEAWYEQYF. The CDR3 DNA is TGTGCCAGCAGCCAAGAAGCGTGGTACGAGCAGTACTTC.

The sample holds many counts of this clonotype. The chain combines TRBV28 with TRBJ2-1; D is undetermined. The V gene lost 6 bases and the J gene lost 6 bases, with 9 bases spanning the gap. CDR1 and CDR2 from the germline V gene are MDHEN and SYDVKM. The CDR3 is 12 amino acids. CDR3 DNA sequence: TGTGCCAGCAGCCCAATAGCCAATGAGCAGTTCTTC. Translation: CASSPIANEQFF.

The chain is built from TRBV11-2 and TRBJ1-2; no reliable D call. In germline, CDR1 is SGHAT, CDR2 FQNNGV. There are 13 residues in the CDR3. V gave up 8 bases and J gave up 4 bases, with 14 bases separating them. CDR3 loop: CASGLSGAYGYTF. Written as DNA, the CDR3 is TGTGCCAGCGGCCTCTCGGGTGCCTATGGCTACACCTTC.

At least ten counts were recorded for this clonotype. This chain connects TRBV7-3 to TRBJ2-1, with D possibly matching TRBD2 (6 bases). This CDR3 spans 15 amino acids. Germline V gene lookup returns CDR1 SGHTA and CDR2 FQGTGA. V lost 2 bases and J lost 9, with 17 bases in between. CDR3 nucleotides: TGTGCCAGCAGCTTATTCCGGGAGCGCCAGGGTGAGCAGTTCTTC. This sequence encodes CASSLFRERQGEQFF.

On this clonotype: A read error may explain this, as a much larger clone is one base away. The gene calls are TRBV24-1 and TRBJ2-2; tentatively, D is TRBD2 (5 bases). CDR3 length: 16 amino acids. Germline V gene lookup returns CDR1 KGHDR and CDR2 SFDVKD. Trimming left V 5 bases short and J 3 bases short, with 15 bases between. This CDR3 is CATSAPRLQYTGELFF. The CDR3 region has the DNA TGTGCCACCAGTGCCCCGAGACTACAATACACCGGGGAGCTGTTTTTT.

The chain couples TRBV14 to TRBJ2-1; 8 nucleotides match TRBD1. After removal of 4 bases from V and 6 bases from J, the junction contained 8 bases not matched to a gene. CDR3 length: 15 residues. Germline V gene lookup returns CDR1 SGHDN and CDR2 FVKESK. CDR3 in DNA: TGTGCCAGCAGCCGAGGGACAGGAATTTCCAATGAGCAGTTCTTC. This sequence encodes CASSRGTGISNEQFF.

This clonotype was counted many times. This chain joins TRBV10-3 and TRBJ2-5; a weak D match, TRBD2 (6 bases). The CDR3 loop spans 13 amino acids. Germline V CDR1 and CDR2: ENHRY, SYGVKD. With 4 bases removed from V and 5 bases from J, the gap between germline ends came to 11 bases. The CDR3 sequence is CAISGVGSETQYF. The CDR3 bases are TGTGCCATCAGTGGAGTCGGGAGTGAGACCCAGTACTTC.

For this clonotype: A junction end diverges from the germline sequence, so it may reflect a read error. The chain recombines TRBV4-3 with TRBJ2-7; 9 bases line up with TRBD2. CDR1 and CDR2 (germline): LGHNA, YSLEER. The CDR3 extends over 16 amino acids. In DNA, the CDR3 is TGCGCCGGCAGCCACGGAACCGGGACTAGCTGGGACGAGCAGTACTTC. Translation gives CAGSHGTGTSWDEQYF.

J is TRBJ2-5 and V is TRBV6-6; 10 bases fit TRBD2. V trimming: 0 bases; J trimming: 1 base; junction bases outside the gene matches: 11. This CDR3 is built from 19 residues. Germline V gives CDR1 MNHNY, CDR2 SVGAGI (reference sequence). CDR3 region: CASSYSLGPSGSTQETQYF. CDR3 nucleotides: TGTGCCAGCAGTTACTCTTTGGGGCCTAGCGGGAGTACCCAAGAGACCCAGTACTTC.

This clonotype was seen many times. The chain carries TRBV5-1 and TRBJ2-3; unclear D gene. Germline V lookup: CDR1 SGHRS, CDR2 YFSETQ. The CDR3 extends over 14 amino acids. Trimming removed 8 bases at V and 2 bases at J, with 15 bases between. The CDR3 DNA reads TGCGCCAGTCGGACGCGACTTAACACAGATACGCAGTATTTT. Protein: CASRTRLNTDTQYF. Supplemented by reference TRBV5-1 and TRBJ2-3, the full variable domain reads KAGVTQTPRYLIKTRGQQVTLSCSPISGHRSVSWYQQTPGQGLQFLFEYFSETQRNKGNFPGRFSGRQFSNSRSEMNVSTLELGDSALYLCASRTRLNTDTQYFGPGTRLTVL.

CDR3 sequence (DNA): TGTGCCTGGAGTGTACGTTCACCCCTCCACTTT. It is translated as CAWSVRSPLHF. The rearrangement joins TRBV30 to TRBJ1-6; D call uncertain. Germline CDR1 GTSNPN, CDR2 SVGIG (reference sequence). The CDR3 runs to 11 residues. The V end lost 0 bases, the J end lost 9 bases, and 3 bases lay between the germline ends.

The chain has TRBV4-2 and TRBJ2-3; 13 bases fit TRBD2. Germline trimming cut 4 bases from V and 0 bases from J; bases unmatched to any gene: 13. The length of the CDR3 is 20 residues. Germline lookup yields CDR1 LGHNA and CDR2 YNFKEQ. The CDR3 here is CASSPHSGLAGDTSTDTQYF. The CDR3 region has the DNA TGTGCCAGCAGCCCGCATTCTGGACTAGCGGGGGATACTAGCACAGATACGCAGTATTTT.

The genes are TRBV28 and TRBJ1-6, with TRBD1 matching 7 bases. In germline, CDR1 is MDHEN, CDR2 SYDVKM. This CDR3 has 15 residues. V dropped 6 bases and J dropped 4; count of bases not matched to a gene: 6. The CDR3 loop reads CASSLGTAYNSPLHF. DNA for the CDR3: TGTGCCAGCAGCCTGGGGACAGCTTATAATTCACCCCTCCACTTT.